This TCR beta chain was captured in a study of cytomegalovirus exposure and HLA in healthy donors. Overall study results and limits: It was reported in a later analysis that an Asian-associated ancestry cluster showed fewer N-insertions than the roughly 670-donor mean. Many donors carried some public TCRs, although rarity characterized most TCR sequences.

At the time of sampling, donors were nominally healthy, though unrecorded immune exposures were likely. About this clone itself: Antigen specificity is unknown.

It was with 60 Vbeta and 13 Jbeta primers that the PCR ran. Repertoires were generated with immunoSEQ multiplex PCR, while TCRdb's copy carries only in-frame clones and drops some. The data show about 210,000 clones, around 80% seen once. CDR3 length: 17 amino acids. The J segment lost 2 bases and the V segment lost 4 bases, leaving 13 bases of the junction unmatched. Germline-derived CDR1 and CDR2 are SGHKS and YYEKEE (reference sequence). This TCR was sampled from a man between 40 and 49 years old in good health and CMV-seropositive. J is TRBJ2-5 and V is TRBV5-5; TRBD2 agrees at 8 bases. The sample consisted of PBMCs. CDR3 residues: CASSPLGLAGSQETQYF. In DNA, the CDR3 is TGTGCCAGCAGCCCACTTGGCTTAGCGGGATCTCAAGAGACCCAGTACTTC.